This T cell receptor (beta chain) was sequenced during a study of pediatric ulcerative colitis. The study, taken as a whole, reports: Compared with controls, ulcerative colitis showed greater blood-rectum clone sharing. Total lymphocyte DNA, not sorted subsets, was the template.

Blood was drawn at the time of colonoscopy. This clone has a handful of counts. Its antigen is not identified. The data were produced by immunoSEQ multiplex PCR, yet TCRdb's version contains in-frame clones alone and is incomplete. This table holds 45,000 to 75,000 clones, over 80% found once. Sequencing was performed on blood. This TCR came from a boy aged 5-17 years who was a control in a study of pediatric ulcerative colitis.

The CDR3 protein is CASSVRVNTEAFF. The DNA of the CDR3 is TGTGCCAGCAGCGTCAGGGTTAACACTGAAGCTTTCTTT. The chain recombines TRBV7-9 with TRBJ1-1; D is possibly TRBD1 (5 bases). This CDR3 is built from 13 residues. Germline V lookup: CDR1 SEHNR, CDR2 FQNEAQ (reference sequence). Trimming left V 5 bases short and J 2 bases short, with 9 bases between.